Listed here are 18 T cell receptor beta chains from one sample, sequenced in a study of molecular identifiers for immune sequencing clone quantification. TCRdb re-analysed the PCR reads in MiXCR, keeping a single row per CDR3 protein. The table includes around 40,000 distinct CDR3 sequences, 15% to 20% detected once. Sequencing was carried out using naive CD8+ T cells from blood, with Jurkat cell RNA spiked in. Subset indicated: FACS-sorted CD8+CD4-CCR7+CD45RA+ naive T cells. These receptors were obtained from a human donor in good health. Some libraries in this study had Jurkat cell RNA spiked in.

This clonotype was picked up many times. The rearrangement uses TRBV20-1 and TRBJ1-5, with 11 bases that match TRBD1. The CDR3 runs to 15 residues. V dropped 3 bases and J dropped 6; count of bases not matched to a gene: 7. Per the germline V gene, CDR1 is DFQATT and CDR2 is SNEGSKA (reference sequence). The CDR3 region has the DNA TGCAGTGCTAGGGAGTGGACAGGGGGCAGTCAGCCCCAGCATTTT. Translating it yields CSAREWTGGSQPQHF.

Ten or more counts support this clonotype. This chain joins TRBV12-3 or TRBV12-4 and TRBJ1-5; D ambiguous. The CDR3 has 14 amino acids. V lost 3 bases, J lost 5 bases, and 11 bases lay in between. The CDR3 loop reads CASSFEGPHQPQHF. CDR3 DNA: TGTGCCAGCAGTTTTGAGGGCCCCCATCAGCCCCAGCATTTT.

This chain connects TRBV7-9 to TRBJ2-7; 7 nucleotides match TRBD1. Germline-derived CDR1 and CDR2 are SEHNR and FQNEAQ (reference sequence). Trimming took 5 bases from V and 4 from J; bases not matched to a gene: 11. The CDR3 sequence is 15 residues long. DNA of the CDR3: TGTGCCAGCAGCCCCGTCGTAGGGGGCAGGTACGAGCAGTACTTC. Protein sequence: CASSPVVGGRYEQYF.

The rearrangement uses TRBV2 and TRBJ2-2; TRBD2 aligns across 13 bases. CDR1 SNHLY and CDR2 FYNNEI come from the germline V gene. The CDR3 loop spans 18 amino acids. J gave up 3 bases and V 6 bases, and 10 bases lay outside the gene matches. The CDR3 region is CASSPLLAGGPDTGELFF. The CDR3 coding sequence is TGTGCCAGCAGCCCATTACTAGCGGGGGGGCCTGACACCGGGGAGCTGTTTTTT.

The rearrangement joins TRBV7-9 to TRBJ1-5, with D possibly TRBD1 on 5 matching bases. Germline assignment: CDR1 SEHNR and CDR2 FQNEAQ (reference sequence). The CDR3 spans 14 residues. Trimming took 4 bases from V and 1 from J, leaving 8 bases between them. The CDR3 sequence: CASSWGGSNQPQHF. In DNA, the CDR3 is TGTGCCAGCAGCTGGGGGGGAAGCAATCAGCCCCAGCATTTT.

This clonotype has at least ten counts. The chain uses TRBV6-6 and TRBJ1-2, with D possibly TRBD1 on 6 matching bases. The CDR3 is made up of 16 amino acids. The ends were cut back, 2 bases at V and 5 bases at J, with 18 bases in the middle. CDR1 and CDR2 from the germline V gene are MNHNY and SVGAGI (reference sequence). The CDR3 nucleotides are TGTGCCAGCAGTTACCTAGCCAGGGGTTTCGATTATGGCTACACCTTC. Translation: CASSYLARGFDYGYTF.

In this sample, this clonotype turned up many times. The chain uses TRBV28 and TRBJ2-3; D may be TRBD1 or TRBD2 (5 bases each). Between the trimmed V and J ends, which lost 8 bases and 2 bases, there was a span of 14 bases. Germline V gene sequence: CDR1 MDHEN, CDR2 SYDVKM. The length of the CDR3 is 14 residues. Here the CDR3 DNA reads TGTGCCAGCGGAACTCCGGGACCCACAGATACGCAGTATTTT. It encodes CASGTPGPTDTQYF.

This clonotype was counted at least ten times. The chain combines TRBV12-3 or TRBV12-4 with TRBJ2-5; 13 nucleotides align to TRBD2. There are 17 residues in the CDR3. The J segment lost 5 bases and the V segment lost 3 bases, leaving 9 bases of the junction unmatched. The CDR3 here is CASSFWTSGGTGETQYF. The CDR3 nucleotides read TGTGCCAGCAGTTTTTGGACTAGCGGGGGTACGGGGGAGACCCAGTACTTC.

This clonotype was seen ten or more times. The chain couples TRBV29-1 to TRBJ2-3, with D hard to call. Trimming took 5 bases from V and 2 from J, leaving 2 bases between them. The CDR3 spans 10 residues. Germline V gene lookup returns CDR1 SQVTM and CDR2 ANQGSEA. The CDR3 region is CSVYTDTQYF. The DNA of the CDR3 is TGCAGCGTTTACACAGATACGCAGTATTTT.

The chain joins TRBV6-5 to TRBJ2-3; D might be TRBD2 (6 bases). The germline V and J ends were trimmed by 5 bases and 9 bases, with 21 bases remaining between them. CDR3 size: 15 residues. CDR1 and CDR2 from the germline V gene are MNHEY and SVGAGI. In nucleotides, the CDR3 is TGTGCCAGCAGTCCCCCAGGGCTAGCGCTAGACACGCAGTATTTT. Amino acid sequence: CASSPPGLALDTQYF.

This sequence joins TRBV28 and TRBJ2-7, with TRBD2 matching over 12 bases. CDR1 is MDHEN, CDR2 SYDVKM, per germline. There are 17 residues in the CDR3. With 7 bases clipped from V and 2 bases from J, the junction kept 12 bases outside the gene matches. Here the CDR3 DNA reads TGTGCCAGCACCGGGACTAGCGGGTTCCTGACAGCCTACGAGCAGTACTTC. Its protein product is CASTGTSGFLTAYEQYF.

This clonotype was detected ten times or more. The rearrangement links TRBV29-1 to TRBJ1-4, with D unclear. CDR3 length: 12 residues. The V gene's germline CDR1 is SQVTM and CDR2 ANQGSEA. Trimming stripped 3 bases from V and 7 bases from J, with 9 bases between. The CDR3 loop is CSVEGDSEKLFF. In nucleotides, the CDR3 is TGCAGCGTTGAGGGAGATAGTGAAAAACTGTTTTTT.

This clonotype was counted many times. CDR3 nucleotides: TGTGCCAGCAGTTCCCTGACAGGGCATATGAACACTGAAGCTTTCTTT. The encoded protein is CASSSLTGHMNTEAFF. V is TRBV27 and J is TRBJ1-1; 7 bases line up with TRBD1. The CDR3 is made up of 16 amino acids. Per the germline V gene, CDR1 is MNHEY and CDR2 is SMNVEV (reference sequence). Trimming removed 4 bases from V and 0 bases from J; junction bases left unmatched: 8.

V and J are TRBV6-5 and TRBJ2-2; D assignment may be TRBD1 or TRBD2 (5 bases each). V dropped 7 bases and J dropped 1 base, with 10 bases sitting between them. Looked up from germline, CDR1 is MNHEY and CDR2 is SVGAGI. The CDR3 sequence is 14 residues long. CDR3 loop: CASIGTLNTGELFF. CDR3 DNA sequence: TGTGCCAGCATCGGGACCCTGAACACCGGGGAGCTGTTTTTT.

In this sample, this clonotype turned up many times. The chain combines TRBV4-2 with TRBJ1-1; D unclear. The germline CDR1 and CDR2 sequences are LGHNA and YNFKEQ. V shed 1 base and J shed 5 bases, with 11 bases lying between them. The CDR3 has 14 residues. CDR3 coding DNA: TGTGCCAGCAGCCAAGGATACGGGGTTACTGAAGCTTTCTTT. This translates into CASSQGYGVTEAFF.

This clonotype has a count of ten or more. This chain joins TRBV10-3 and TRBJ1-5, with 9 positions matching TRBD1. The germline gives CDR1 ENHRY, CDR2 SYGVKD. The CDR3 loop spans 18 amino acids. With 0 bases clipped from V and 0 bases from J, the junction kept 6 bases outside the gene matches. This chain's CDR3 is CAISESDRGLYSNQPQHF. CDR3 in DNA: TGTGCCATCAGTGAGTCGGACAGGGGCCTATATAGCAATCAGCCCCAGCATTTT.

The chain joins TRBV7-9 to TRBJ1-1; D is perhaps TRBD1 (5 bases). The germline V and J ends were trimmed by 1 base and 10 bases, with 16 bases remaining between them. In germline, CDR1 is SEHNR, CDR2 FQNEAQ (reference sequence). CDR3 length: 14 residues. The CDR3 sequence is CASSLVAGQAAAFF. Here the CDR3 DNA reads TGTGCCAGCAGCTTAGTAGCGGGGCAGGCCGCAGCTTTCTTT.

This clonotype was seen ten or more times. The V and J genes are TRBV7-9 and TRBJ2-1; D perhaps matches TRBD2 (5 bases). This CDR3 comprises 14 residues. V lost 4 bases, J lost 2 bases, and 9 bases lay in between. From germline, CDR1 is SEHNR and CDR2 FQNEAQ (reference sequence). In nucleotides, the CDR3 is TGTGCCAGCAGCTCTGGAGGAACCTACAATGAGCAGTTCTTC. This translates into CASSSGGTYNEQFF.